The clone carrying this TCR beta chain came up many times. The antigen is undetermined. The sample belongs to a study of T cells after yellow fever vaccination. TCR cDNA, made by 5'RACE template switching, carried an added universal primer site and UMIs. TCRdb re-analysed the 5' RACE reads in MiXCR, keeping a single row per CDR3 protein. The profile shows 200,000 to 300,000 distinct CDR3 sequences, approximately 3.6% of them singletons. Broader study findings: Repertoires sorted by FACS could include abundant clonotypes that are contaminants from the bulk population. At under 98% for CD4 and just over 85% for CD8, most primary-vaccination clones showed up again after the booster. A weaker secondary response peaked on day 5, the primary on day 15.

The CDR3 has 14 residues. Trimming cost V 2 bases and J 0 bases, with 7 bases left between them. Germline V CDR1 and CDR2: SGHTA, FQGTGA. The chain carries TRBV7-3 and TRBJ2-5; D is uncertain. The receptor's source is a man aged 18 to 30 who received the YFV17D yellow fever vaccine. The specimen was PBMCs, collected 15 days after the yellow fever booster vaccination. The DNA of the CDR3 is TGTGCCAGCAGCTTACGGGCCAACCAAGAGACCCAGTACTTC. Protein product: CASSLRANQETQYF. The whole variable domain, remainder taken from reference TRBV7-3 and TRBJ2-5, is GAGVSQTPSNKVTEKGKYVELRCDPISGHTALYWYRQSLGQGPEFLIYFQGTGAADDSGLPNDRFFAVRPEGSVSTLKIQRTERGDSAVYLCASSLRANQETQYFGPGTRLLVL.